A selection of T cell receptor beta chains follows, all from one sample in a study of blood T cell repertoires in COVID-19. The method was immunoSEQ multiplex PCR; TCRdb's version includes in-frame clones alone and lacks a portion of them. The sample has more than 200,000 clones; about nine tenths are singletons. The sequencing input was peripheral blood. These receptors all come from a woman in her sixties or seventies with acute or convalescent COVID-19. CDR3s include the opening cysteine and the closing phenylalanine or tryptophan. Clone size is stated in some rows and not others, as once, few, many or a class when expanded.

. | TRBV19 | CASSRGQGRSTEAFF
. | TRBV16 | CASSQSTGSHQPQHF
. | TRBV25-1 | CASRPNGDYGYTF
. | TRBV9 | CASSSSTGGFQPQHF
. | TRBV6-5 | CASRGTGLNEQYF
. | TRBV5-4 | CASSFGAGINQPQHF
. | TRBV11-2 | CASSLDRRGAEAFF
. | TRBV3-1/TRBV3-2 | CASSSPKGLAGNEKLFF
. | TRBV5-6 | CASSLGGQGIEQYF
. | TRBV5-8 | CASRARQDSGNTIYF
. | TRBV11-2 | CASSLVGTINEQFF
. | TRBV7-2 | CASSLAGTGVTEAFF
. | TRBV28 | CASSLWTGASNQPQHF
once | TRBV5-4 | CASSLAASGSNEQYF
. | TRBV19 | CASRGDVNSSTDTQYF
. | TRBV7-3 | CASSMTGVAEAFF
once | TRBV19 | CASSISPGQRTDTQYF
. | TRBV19 | CASSTRLTSGNTIYF
. | TRBV18 | CASSLPTGANTEAFF
. | TRBV19 | CASSGQGTSGGAETQYF
. | TRBV9 | CASSVGGPPDTQYF
once | TRBV27 | CASRLDRGRVEAFF
. | TRBV21-1 | CASSFDRFNYGYTF
once | TRBV10-1 | CASSDPPAGGSAKQFF
. | TRBV5-6 | CASSLRSSGANVLTF
. | TRBV7-3 | CASSLRGRTDTQYF
. | TRBV20-1 | CSAGTVNEQYF
. | TRBV4-1 | CASSQDAWANTEAFF
. | TRBV7-9 | CASSLDGQNNQPQHF
. | TRBV6-2/TRBV6-3 | CASSYSGQSRSGANVLTF
. | TRBV5-6 | CASSATSGSGNEQFF
few | TRBV3-1/TRBV3-2 | CASSRGTGAGNQPQHF
. | TRBV28 | CASSLSAPAGEKLFF
. | TRBV9 | CASSADGMVNQPQHF
once | TRBV11-1 | CASSLRTSGVVGEQFF
once | TRBV7-8 | CASSGGGGHSPLHF
once | TRBV5-1 | CASSSTTGGYPRNTIYF
. | TRBV14 | CASSQQLAPRETQYF
. | TRBV12-3/TRBV12-4 | CASSTRGEKLFF
once | TRBV7-2 | CASSLVSETQYF
few | TRBV5-1 | CASSLESGTGNTIYF
. | TRBV24-1 | CATSDSGPGGRNIQYF
. | TRBV27 | CASSFTGANTGELFF
once | TRBV10-1 | CASSGLRAYEQFF
. | TRBV21-1 | CASSKGGIRSTSGRGTDTQYF
. | TRBV18 | CASSPLGWQNTEAFF
once | TRBV4-1 | CASSPGQGVTYEQYF
. | TRBV6-5 | CASSYGRRGTGELFF
. | TRBV3-1/TRBV3-2 | CASRKQGTTGELFF
. | TRBV19 | CASSMDPGKNYEQYF
. | TRBV13 | CASSEGLAGGRFYEQYF
. | TRBV5-1 | CASSGGGSTNEKLFF
. | TRBV30 | CAWSHGGDYGYTF
. | TRBV19 | CASSTTPQSGANVLTF
. | TRBV19 | CASSMVGHLAGVYF